This T cell receptor (beta chain) was documented in a study of T cell clonotyping in hematopoietic cell transplantation. For this clone: Its antigen is as yet unknown.

Study-level results: Graft donor and pretransplant recipient Inverse Simpson Index values predicted broader posttransplant TCR diversity.

Trimming removed 4 bases from V and 2 bases from J, with 12 bases in between. The CDR3 spans 14 residues. Per the germline V gene, CDR1 is SGHRS and CDR2 is YFSETQ. Clones were sequenced by immunoSEQ multiplex PCR, and TCRdb holds only the in-frame ones, with some missing. The profile shows some 17,000 clones, around 85% of them singletons. The TCR was taken from a male patient between 60 and 69 years old who had an allogeneic stem cell transplant from a related donor, so the T cells may come from the graft donor. Some clones in this sample may be carry-over from other donors' samples. The rearrangement uses TRBV5-1 and TRBJ1-2; D is possibly TRBD1 (6 bases). The sample consisted of PBMCs, taken 100 days after allogeneic stem cell transplant. The CDR3 sequence: CASSPTTGNYGYTF. The CDR3 nucleotides are TGCGCCAGCAGCCCCACCACAGGGAACTATGGCTACACCTTC.